Described below is a single T cell receptor beta chain sequence and its context. Its antigen is as yet unknown. The data derive from a study of T cells in localized non-small cell lung cancer. Study-level findings and limits: Investigators sequenced only a single tumor region, leaving heterogeneity possible.

The CDR3 has 12 residues. Germline-derived CDR1 and CDR2 are LNHNV and YYDKDF (reference sequence). V lost 9 bases and J 4 bases, leaving 12 bases between the germline ends. The assay was immunoSEQ multiplex PCR, and TCRdb's table has in-frame clones only and misses some. Among 30,000 or so clones listed, about 90% were seen once. The starting material was peripheral blood, obtained before any cancer treatment. The chain combines TRBV15 with TRBJ2-5; no clear D gene. The TCR comes from a female donor older than 55 with stage I lung adenocarcinoma. The CDR3 reads CATGRSLETQYF. CDR3 nucleotide sequence: TGTGCCACAGGAAGGTCCCTAGAGACCCAGTACTTC.